Listed below are T cell receptor beta chains from one sample, sequenced in a study of a mutant IDH1 vaccine in newly diagnosed glioma. The method was immunoSEQ multiplex PCR; TCRdb's version includes in-frame clones alone and lacks a portion of them. The data contain around 30,000 clones, 90% of them singletons. Their target antigens are unknown. The sequences come from PBMCs, collected from a glioma patient whose treatment included an IDH1 peptide vaccine. These receptors came from a man aged 18 to 35 with glioma. Both conserved end residues are part of each CDR3. A D gene is named only where the DNA matches it firmly. Some rows have no size entry. The others give once, few or many, or a class for an expanded clone.

abundance: NA; j_gene: TRBJ1-2; v_gene: TRBV5-6; d_gene: TRBD1; CDR3nt: TGTGCCAGCACCGCGGGACAGACCCTAACTAACTATGGCTACACCTTC; CDR3aa: CASTAGQTLTNYGYTF
abundance: NA; j_gene: TRBJ1-5; v_gene: TRBV6-1; d_gene: TRBD1; CDR3nt: TGTGCCAGCAGTGTGGGGACAGAAAATCAGCCCCAGCATTTT; CDR3aa: CASSVGTENQPQHF
abundance: NA; j_gene: TRBJ1-1; v_gene: TRBV5-4; d_gene: NA; CDR3nt: TGTGCCAGCAGCCAGGAAGGGACATCCACTGAAGCTTTCTTT; CDR3aa: CASSQEGTSTEAFF
abundance: NA; j_gene: TRBJ1-1; v_gene: TRBV6-5; d_gene: TRBD1; CDR3nt: TGTGCCAGCAGCGCTACAGGGGCGGCAACTGAAGCTTTCTTT; CDR3aa: CASSATGAATEAFF
abundance: NA; j_gene: TRBJ2-3; v_gene: TRBV4-3; d_gene: NA; CDR3nt: TGCGCCAGCAGCCAAGCGACCTCTGTTACTCCGCAGCCGGAGTATTTT; CDR3aa: CASSQATSVTPQPEYF
abundance: NA; j_gene: TRBJ1-2; v_gene: TRBV2; d_gene: NA; CDR3nt: TGTGCCAGCAGCGGACCCGGGGCGGCCTATGGCTACACCTTC; CDR3aa: CASSGPGAAYGYTF
abundance: NA; j_gene: TRBJ1-2; v_gene: TRBV5-1; d_gene: NA; CDR3nt: TGCGCCAGCAGCCCCCTGCGGGACCACCCTGCCTATGGCTACACCTTC; CDR3aa: CASSPLRDHPAYGYTF
abundance: once; j_gene: TRBJ1-1; v_gene: TRBV5-1; d_gene: NA; CDR3nt: TGCGCCAGCAGCTTAACCGGGAGGGACACTGAAGCTTTCTTT; CDR3aa: CASSLTGRDTEAFF
abundance: NA; j_gene: TRBJ2-7; v_gene: TRBV11-1; d_gene: NA; CDR3nt: TGTGCCAGCGCCCCTGCGGGGGCTCCCTACGAGCAGTACTTC; CDR3aa: CASAPAGAPYEQYF
abundance: NA; j_gene: TRBJ2-7; v_gene: TRBV5-1; d_gene: TRBD1; CDR3nt: TGCGCCAGCAGCGCGACAGGGTACGGCGAGCAGTACTTC; CDR3aa: CASSATGYGEQYF
abundance: NA; j_gene: TRBJ1-2; v_gene: TRBV4-3; d_gene: TRBD1; CDR3nt: TGCGCCAGCAGCCGGGACAGGGGCTATGGCTACACCTTC; CDR3aa: CASSRDRGYGYTF
abundance: NA; j_gene: TRBJ1-1; v_gene: TRBV14; d_gene: NA; CDR3nt: TGTGCCAGCAGCCAAGCCCAACACGGGGACACTGAAGCTTTCTTT; CDR3aa: CASSQAQHGDTEAFF
abundance: NA; j_gene: TRBJ1-2; v_gene: TRBV25-1; d_gene: NA; CDR3nt: TGTGCCAGCACCCATAAAGGGTTTGGCTACACCTTC; CDR3aa: CASTHKGFGYTF
abundance: NA; j_gene: TRBJ1-1; v_gene: TRBV6-5; d_gene: NA; CDR3nt: TGTGCCAGCAGAATTGCACAGGGAATGAACACTGAAGCTTTCTTT; CDR3aa: CASRIAQGMNTEAFF
abundance: NA; j_gene: TRBJ2-7; v_gene: TRBV7-9; d_gene: NA; CDR3nt: TGTGCCAGCAGCTCTATAGAGGTAGCGGACGAGCAGTACTTC; CDR3aa: CASSSIEVADEQYF
abundance: NA; j_gene: TRBJ1-6; v_gene: TRBV9; d_gene: NA; CDR3nt: TGTGCCAGCAGCGCCCGGGACACGGGATCTAATTCACCCCTCCACTTT; CDR3aa: CASSARDTGSNSPLHF
abundance: NA; j_gene: TRBJ2-7; v_gene: TRBV6-6; d_gene: NA; CDR3nt: TGTGCCAGCAGTTACTCGGACTCCTACGAGCAGTACTTC; CDR3aa: CASSYSDSYEQYF
abundance: NA; j_gene: TRBJ2-7; v_gene: TRBV21-1; d_gene: NA; CDR3nt: TGTGCCAGCAGCAAAGCCGTCACAGCCCCCTCCTACGAGCAGTACTTC; CDR3aa: CASSKAVTAPSYEQYF
abundance: NA; j_gene: TRBJ1-1; v_gene: TRBV30; d_gene: NA; CDR3nt: TGTGCCTGGATAGCAGGGGCTAACACTGAAGCTTTCTTT; CDR3aa: CAWIAGANTEAFF
abundance: NA; j_gene: TRBJ2-5; v_gene: TRBV30; d_gene: TRBD2; CDR3nt: TGTGCCTGGAGCTATAGACTAGCTCGGGAGACCCAGTACTTC; CDR3aa: CAWSYRLARETQYF
abundance: NA; j_gene: TRBJ2-1; v_gene: TRBV7-8; d_gene: TRBD1; CDR3nt: TGTGCCAGCAGCTTAAGGGACAGATACAATGAGCAGTTCTTC; CDR3aa: CASSLRDRYNEQFF
abundance: NA; j_gene: TRBJ2-2; v_gene: TRBV20-1; d_gene: NA; CDR3nt: TGCAGTGCTTTCCACACCGGGGAGCTGTTTTTT; CDR3aa: CSAFHTGELFF
abundance: NA; j_gene: TRBJ1-4; v_gene: TRBV15; d_gene: NA; CDR3nt: TGTGCCACCAGCAGAGATAGGGCAGGCGGCGAAAAACTGTTTTTT; CDR3aa: CATSRDRAGGEKLFF
abundance: once; j_gene: TRBJ1-4; v_gene: TRBV13; d_gene: NA; CDR3nt: TGTGCCAGCAGCCTGAGAGCGGGACGGCCTAATGAAAAACTGTTTTTT; CDR3aa: CASSLRAGRPNEKLFF
abundance: NA; j_gene: TRBJ1-1; v_gene: TRBV5-4; d_gene: NA; CDR3nt: TGTGCCAGCAGCCCCCCCGGAACTGAAGCTTTCTTT; CDR3aa: CASSPPGTEAFF
abundance: NA; j_gene: TRBJ2-7; v_gene: TRBV6-5; d_gene: NA; CDR3nt: TGTGCCAGCAGTTACTTGGGACAACTTGGAGGAGGTGAGCAGTACTTC; CDR3aa: CASSYLGQLGGGEQYF
abundance: NA; j_gene: TRBJ2-1; v_gene: TRBV4-3; d_gene: TRBD2; CDR3nt: TGCGCCAGCAGCCCCGGGACTAGAGACAATGAGCAGTTCTTC; CDR3aa: CASSPGTRDNEQFF
abundance: NA; j_gene: TRBJ2-7; v_gene: TRBV30; d_gene: NA; CDR3nt: TGTGCCTGGAGTGTAGGGGGGGTGGTCTACGAGCAGTACTTC; CDR3aa: CAWSVGGVVYEQYF
abundance: NA; j_gene: TRBJ1-3; v_gene: TRBV9; d_gene: NA; CDR3nt: TGTGCCAGCAGCCCCTCCCGAGGAAACACCATATATTTT; CDR3aa: CASSPSRGNTIYF
abundance: NA; j_gene: TRBJ1-1; v_gene: TRBV5-1; d_gene: TRBD1; CDR3nt: TGCGCCAGCAGCTTGGATGGACAGGGTGAGACTGAAGCTTTCTTT; CDR3aa: CASSLDGQGETEAFF
abundance: NA; j_gene: TRBJ1-1; v_gene: TRBV10-3; d_gene: TRBD1; CDR3nt: TGTGCCATCAGTGACTCAGGGGGAGGTACTGAAGCTTTCTTT; CDR3aa: CAISDSGGGTEAFF
abundance: NA; j_gene: TRBJ2-1; v_gene: TRBV4-1; d_gene: NA; CDR3nt: TGCGCCAGCAGCCAGGGGAGGAGCGATGAGCAGTTCTTC; CDR3aa: CASSQGRSDEQFF
abundance: NA; j_gene: TRBJ2-2; v_gene: TRBV7-2; d_gene: TRBD2; CDR3nt: TGTGCCAGCAGCTTAGGGGCTAGCGGGAGGACCTCCGGGGAGCTGTTTTTT; CDR3aa: CASSLGASGRTSGELFF
abundance: NA; j_gene: TRBJ1-2; v_gene: TRBV10-3; d_gene: NA; CDR3nt: TGTGCCATCAGTGGAACAGGAGAGGCCTATGGCTACACCTTC; CDR3aa: CAISGTGEAYGYTF
abundance: NA; j_gene: TRBJ1-3; v_gene: TRBV7-2; d_gene: NA; CDR3nt: TGTGCCAGCAGCCCCTTCGGGACGGAGGGCGGAAACACCATATATTTT; CDR3aa: CASSPFGTEGGNTIYF
abundance: few; j_gene: TRBJ2-2; v_gene: TRBV6-5; d_gene: NA; CDR3nt: TGTGCCAGCAGTTACTCCCGGGGAGACACCGGGGAGCTGTTTTTT; CDR3aa: CASSYSRGDTGELFF
abundance: NA; j_gene: TRBJ1-1; v_gene: TRBV9; d_gene: NA; CDR3nt: TGTGCCAGCAGCTTAACTCAGCTCAACACTGAAGCTTTCTTT; CDR3aa: CASSLTQLNTEAFF
abundance: NA; j_gene: TRBJ2-7; v_gene: TRBV7-8; d_gene: TRBD2; CDR3nt: TGTGCCAGCAGCTCTCCGGGACTAGCGGACTCCTACGAGCAGTACTTC; CDR3aa: CASSSPGLADSYEQYF
abundance: once; j_gene: TRBJ2-7; v_gene: TRBV4-3; d_gene: TRBD1; CDR3nt: TGCGCCAGCAGCCTGGACAGGAGATCCTACGAGCAGTACTTC; CDR3aa: CASSLDRRSYEQYF
abundance: NA; j_gene: TRBJ1-1; v_gene: TRBV6-6; d_gene: NA; CDR3nt: TGTGCCAGCCTTTGGGGGCGCGCTGAAGCTTTCTTT; CDR3aa: CASLWGRAEAFF
abundance: NA; j_gene: TRBJ1-1; v_gene: TRBV7-9; d_gene: NA; CDR3nt: TGTGCCAGCAGCTTAGGGATGGGAATTACCACTGAAGCTTTCTTT; CDR3aa: CASSLGMGITTEAFF
abundance: once; j_gene: TRBJ1-3; v_gene: TRBV4-2; d_gene: NA; CDR3nt: TGTGCCAGCAGCCAAGTCAACGGGAACTCTGGAAACACCATATATTTT; CDR3aa: CASSQVNGNSGNTIYF
abundance: NA; j_gene: TRBJ1-1; v_gene: TRBV27; d_gene: NA; CDR3nt: TGTGCCAGCAGTTTAATGATGAACACTGAAGCTTTCTTT; CDR3aa: CASSLMMNTEAFF
abundance: NA; j_gene: TRBJ1-5; v_gene: TRBV15; d_gene: NA; CDR3nt: TGTGCCACCAGCAGGGAGGGGTTCGGCAATCAGCCCCAGCATTTT; CDR3aa: CATSREGFGNQPQHF
abundance: NA; j_gene: TRBJ1-5; v_gene: TRBV19; d_gene: NA; CDR3nt: TGTGCCAGTAGTATGTGGGGAAATGGCAATCAGCCCCAGCATTTT; CDR3aa: CASSMWGNGNQPQHF